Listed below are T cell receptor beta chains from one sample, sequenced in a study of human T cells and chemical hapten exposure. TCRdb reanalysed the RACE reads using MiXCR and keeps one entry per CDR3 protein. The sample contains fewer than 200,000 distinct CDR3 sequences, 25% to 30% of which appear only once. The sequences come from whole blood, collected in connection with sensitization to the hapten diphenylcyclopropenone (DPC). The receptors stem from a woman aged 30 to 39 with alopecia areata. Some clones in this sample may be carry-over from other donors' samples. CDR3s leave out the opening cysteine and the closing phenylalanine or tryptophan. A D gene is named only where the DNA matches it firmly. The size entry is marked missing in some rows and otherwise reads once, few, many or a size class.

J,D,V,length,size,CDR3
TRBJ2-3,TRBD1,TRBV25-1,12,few,ASSPGQPTDTQY
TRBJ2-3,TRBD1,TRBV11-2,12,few,ASSWGQYTDTQY
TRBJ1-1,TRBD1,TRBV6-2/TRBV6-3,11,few,ASSYAGTAEAF
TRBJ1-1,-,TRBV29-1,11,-,SVLGRLNTEAF
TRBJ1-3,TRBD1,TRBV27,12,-,ASSSGQDGNTIY
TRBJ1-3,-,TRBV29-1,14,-,SVVRYAGETGNTIY
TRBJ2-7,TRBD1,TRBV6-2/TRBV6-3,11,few,ASERTGVSEQY
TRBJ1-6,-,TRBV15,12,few,ATSRGQVDSPLH
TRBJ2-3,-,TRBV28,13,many,ASTLWAGGTDTQY
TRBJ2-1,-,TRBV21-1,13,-,ASSKTGNIYNEQF
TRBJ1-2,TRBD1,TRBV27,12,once,ASSFSGGNYGYT
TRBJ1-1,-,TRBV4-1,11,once,ASSHEPGLEAF
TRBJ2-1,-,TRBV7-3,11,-,ASSQGGGSEQF
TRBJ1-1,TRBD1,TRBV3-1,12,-,ASSQRDRGRQAF
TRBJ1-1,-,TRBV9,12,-,ASSANLESLEAF
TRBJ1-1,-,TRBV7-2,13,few,ASSSLKGVNTEAF
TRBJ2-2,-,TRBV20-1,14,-,SATRRGMENTGELF
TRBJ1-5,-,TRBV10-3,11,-,ATSRDSNQPQH
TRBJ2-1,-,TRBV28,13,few,ASQKSPSSYNEQF
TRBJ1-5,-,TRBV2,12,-,ASSYRDSNQPQH
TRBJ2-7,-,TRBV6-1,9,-,ASSPAHEQY
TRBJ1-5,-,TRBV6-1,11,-,ASTGAGNQPQH
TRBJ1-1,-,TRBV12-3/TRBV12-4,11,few,ASRDSLNTEAF
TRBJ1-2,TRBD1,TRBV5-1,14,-,ASSFKGAGSPYGYT
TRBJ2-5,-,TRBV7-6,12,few,ASSLGFNKETQY
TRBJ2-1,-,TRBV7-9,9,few,ASSSTNEQF
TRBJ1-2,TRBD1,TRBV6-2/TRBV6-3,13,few,ASSLPGTGLYGYT
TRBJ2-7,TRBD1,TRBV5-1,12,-,ASSFGTGRYEQY
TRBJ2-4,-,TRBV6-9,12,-,ASSLKVAKNIQY
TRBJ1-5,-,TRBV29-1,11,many,SVAGAVNQPQH
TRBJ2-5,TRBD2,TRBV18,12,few,ASSRGRSGETQY
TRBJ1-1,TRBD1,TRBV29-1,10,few,SDRTGGTEAF
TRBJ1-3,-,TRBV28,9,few,ASRGKGTIY
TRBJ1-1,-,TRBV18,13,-,ASSDFGRSNTEAF
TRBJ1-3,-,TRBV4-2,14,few,ASSRSGGGSGNTIY
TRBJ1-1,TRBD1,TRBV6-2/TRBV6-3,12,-,AGSQGGAGSEAF
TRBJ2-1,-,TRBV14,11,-,ASSRAAFYEQF
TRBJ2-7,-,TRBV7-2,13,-,ASSLAWRQAYEQY
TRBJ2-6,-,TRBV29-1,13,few,SVRDIISGANVLT
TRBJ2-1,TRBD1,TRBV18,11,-,ASSLQGDNEQF
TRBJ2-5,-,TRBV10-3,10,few,AIRDTQETQY
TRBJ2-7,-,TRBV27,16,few,ASSLYARSGTLTYEQY
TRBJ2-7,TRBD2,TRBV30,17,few,AWSTLVGGSPSSSYEQY
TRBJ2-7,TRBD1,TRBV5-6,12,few,ASSFGTGAGEQY
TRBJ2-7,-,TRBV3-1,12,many,ASSQDPGPYEQY
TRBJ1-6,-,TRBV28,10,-,ASSLQGSPLH
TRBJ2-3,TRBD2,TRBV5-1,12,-,ASSFLAGGNTQY
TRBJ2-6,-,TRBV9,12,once,ASSAGTPSSVLT
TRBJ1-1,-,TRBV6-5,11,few,ASSFGPVDEAF
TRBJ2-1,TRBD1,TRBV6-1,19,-,VSTTPLQQGSYWGSYNEQF
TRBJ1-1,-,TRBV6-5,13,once,ASWIGGQLNTEAF
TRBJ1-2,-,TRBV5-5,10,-,ASSDGFYGYT
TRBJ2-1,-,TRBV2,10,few,ASSLDLPEQF
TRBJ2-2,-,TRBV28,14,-,ASSLHLPGNTGELF
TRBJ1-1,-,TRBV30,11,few,AWSVQGNTEAF
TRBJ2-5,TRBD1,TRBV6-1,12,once,ASSEGTGLETQY
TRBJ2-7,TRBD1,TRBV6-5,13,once,ASSLGTGVDYEQY
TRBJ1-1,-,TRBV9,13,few,ASSSTRGLNTEAF
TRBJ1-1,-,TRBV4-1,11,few,ASSQADRTEAF